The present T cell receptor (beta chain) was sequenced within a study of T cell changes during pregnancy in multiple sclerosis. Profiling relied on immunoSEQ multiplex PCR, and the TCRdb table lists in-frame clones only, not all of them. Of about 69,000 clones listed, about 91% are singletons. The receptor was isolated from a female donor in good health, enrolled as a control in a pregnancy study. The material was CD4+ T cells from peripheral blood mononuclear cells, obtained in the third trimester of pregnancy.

CDR3 residues: CASSEGHLPPYNEQFF. The CDR3 DNA reads as TGTGCCAGCAGTGAGGGCCACCTTCCGCCTTACAATGAGCAGTTCTTC. V and J are TRBV25-1 and TRBJ2-1; D is unclear. The length of the CDR3 is 16 residues. CDR1 and CDR2 (germline): MGHDK, SYGVNS. Trimming left V 3 bases short and J 4 bases short, with 16 bases between.